The clone carrying this T cell receptor beta chain was seen more than once but under ten times. The sample comes from a study of blood T cell repertoires in COVID-19. In the source study's methods: Nucleated cell counts were estimated from reference gene primer amplification. Sequencing was performed with immunoSEQ multiplex PCR; in TCRdb, only in-frame clones are kept and a portion is missing. D and trimming were read from the DNA, whereas the V and J calls and clone size are those reported in that table. The top ten hold 6% to 7.5% of the sample, which has about 200,000 clones, 80% seen once. Each participant's cohort was designated according to participant-reported clinical history. In germline, CDR1 is MRHNA, CDR2 SNTAGT. J gave up 2 bases and V 5 bases, and 3 bases lay outside the gene matches. CDR3 length equals 14 residues.

This receptor was identified in a woman aged 40-49 years with acute COVID-19. The sequenced sample was PBMCs or T cells enriched from blood (not recorded which). This chain connects TRBV6-4 to TRBJ2-3; 8 nucleotides line up with TRBD2. The CDR3 reads CASSSTSDTDTQYF. CDR3 DNA: TGTGCCAGCAGTTCGACTAGCGACACAGATACGCAGTATTTT.